This T cell receptor beta chain stems from a study of T cell repertoires in ileal Crohn's disease. Study in general: Median disease duration was about 7.9 years; 35% to 45% smoked at surgery. Notes on the study in general: Mucosal expansions were suggested to be mainly CD8 T cells.

Some clones are missing from TCRdb's copy, which holds only in-frame ones; the method was immunoSEQ multiplex PCR. There are about 4,300 clones in the sample; over 60% occur only once, and around a fifth lies in the top ten. Notes on this clone: Its matching antigen is unknown.

Germline CDR1 ENHRY, CDR2 SYGVKD. The CDR3 sequence is 14 residues long. The ends were cut back, 0 bases at V and 5 bases at J, with 8 bases in the middle. The source of this sequence is an adult with Crohn's disease. The rearrangement joins TRBV10-3 to TRBJ2-1; tentatively, D is TRBD2 (5 bases). Sequencing was done on a sample of ileal tissue. The CDR3 nucleotides are TGTGCCATCAGTGAGTCCCAGACTAACAATGAGCAGTTCTTC. Protein sequence: CAISESQTNNEQFF.